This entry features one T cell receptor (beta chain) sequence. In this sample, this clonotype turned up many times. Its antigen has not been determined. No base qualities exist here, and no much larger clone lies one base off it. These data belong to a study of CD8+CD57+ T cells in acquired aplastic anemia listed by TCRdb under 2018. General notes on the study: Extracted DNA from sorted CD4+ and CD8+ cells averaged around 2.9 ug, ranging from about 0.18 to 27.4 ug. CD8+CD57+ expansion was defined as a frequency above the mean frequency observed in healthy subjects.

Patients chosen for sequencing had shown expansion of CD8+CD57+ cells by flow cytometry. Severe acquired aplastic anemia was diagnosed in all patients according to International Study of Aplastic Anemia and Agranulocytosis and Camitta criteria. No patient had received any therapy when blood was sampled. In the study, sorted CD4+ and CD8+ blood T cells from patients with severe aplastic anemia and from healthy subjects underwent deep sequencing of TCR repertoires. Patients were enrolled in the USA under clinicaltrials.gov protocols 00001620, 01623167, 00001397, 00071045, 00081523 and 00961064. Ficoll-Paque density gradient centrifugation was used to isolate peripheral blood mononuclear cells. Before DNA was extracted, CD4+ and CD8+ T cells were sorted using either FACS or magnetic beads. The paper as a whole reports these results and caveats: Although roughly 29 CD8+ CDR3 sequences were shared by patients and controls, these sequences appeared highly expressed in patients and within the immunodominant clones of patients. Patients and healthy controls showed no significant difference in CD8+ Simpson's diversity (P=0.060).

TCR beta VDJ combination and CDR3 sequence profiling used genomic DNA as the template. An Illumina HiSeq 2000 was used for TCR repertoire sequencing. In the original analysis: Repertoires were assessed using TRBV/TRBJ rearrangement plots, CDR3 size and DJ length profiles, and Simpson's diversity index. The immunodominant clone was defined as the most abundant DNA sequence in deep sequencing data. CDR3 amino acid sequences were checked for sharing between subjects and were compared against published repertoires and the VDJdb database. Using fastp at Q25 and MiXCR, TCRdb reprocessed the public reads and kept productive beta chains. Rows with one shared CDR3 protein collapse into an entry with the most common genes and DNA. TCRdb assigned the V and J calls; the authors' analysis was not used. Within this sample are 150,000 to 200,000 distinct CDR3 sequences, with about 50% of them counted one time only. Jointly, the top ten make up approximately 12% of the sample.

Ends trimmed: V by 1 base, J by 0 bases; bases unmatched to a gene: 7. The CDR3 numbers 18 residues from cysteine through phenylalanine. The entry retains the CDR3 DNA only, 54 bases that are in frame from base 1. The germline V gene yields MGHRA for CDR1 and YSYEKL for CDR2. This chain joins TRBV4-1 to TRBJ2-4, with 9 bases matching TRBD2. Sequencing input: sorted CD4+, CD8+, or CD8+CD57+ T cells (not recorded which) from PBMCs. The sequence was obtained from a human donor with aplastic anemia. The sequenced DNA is TGCGCCAGCAGCCAAGGGCGGGGGGGGCCCCTAGCCAAAAACATTCAGTACTTC. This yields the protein CASSQGRGGPLAKNIQYF.